This T cell receptor (beta chain) emerged from a study of type 1 regulatory T cells. Study background: T-allo10 is an in vitro-generated, Tr1-enriched CD4 T cell product specific for alloantigen.

TCRdb itself ran the reads through MiXCR, one entry per CDR3 protein. This sample has roughly 68,000 distinct CDR3 sequences; around 57% occur once, and the top ten carry 7.6%. V was pared by 1 base and J by 5 bases, with 17 bases between. This CDR3 region has 16 residues. Germline V gene data show CDR1 as SGHAT and CDR2 as FQDESV (reference sequence). As to this clonotype: Its target is unknown.

T-allo10 cells from the graft donor were described as anergic, host-alloantigen-specific, and alloantigen-specific suppressors. The source is a human donor in good health. Sequencing input: cultured T cells, either the whole culture or a sorted T cell fraction (not recorded which). The subset: Tr1-enriched cell product generated in vitro against host alloantigens. This chain joins TRBV11-1 and TRBJ2-5; tentatively, D is TRBD2 (5 bases). This CDR3 reads CASSLGALAGTETQYF. Written as DNA, the CDR3 is TGTGCCAGCAGCTTAGGCGCGCTAGCAGGAACCGAGACCCAGTACTTC.